Described below is a single TCR beta chain sequence and its context. What it binds is unknown. The data were produced by immunoSEQ multiplex PCR, yet TCRdb's version contains in-frame clones alone and is incomplete. This table has about 46,000 clones, 85% to 95% appearing once. Germline CDR1 MNHNS, CDR2 SASEGT. V was shortened by 0 bases and J by 5 bases, with 8 bases between the two germline ends. The CDR3 contains 13 residues. This entry comes from a study of a mutant IDH1 vaccine in newly diagnosed glioma. Study as a whole: Vaccines began 4-6 weeks after radiotherapy alone, or with temozolomide cycles. Antecedent treatment encompassed radiotherapy, temozolomide, or their combination; the majority received both.

Time point specified: week 35, safety follow-up. What each vaccine dose contained was 300 ug of mutant IDH1 20-mer peptide, accompanied by topical imiquimod. Eight vaccine doses were administered to patients at weeks 1, 3, 5, 7, 11, 15, 19 and 23. The rearrangement joins TRBV6-1 to TRBJ2-7; no firm D call. This TCR was recovered from a man aged 45-65 years with glioma. Sequenced here: PBMCs, sampled from a glioma patient whose treatment included an IDH1 peptide vaccine. The CDR3 DNA reads as TGTGCCAGCAGTGAAGCGTATTACGACGAGCAGTACTTC. Translated: CASSEAYYDEQYF.